This note documents a single T cell receptor (beta chain) sequence. Its specificity is not known. As for the donors, each was a healthy bone marrow donor. The data derive from a study of cytomegalovirus exposure and HLA in healthy donors. Study results and caveats: In a later analysis, TCR beta V- and J-gene trimming was associated with a missense DCLRE1C variant. The only immune exposure information that was available was CMV serostatus.

A multiplex PCR was run with 60 Vbeta primers and 13 Jbeta primers. The assay was immunoSEQ multiplex PCR, and TCRdb's table has in-frame clones only and misses some. The listing records 110,000 to 150,000 clones. Sequencing used PBMCs. This receptor was taken from a male donor in good health and CMV-seronegative.

This CDR3 is CASSPGGYTGEKLFF. In DNA form, the CDR3 reads TGTGCCAGTAGTCCCGGCGGATATACCGGTGAAAAACTGTTTTTT. This chain connects TRBV19 to TRBJ1-4; no reliable D call. The V end lost 5 bases, the J end lost 7 bases, and 17 bases lay between the germline ends. The CDR3 spans 15 residues. Germline lookup yields CDR1 LNHDA and CDR2 SQIVND (reference sequence). The variable domain in full, completed from reference TRBV19 and TRBJ1-4, reads DGGITQSPKYLFRKEGQNVTLSCEQNLNHDAMYWYRQDPGQGLRLIYYSQIVNDFQKGDIAEGYSVSREKKESFPLTVTSAQKNPTAFYLCASSPGGYTGEKLFFGSGTQLSVL.